Given below is one TCR beta chain in context. The sample comes from a study of blood T cell repertoires in COVID-19. Data came from immunoSEQ multiplex PCR; TCRdb stores just in-frame clones and leaves some out. In the table there are 160,000 or so clones, over 75% of which are singletons. Germline V lookup: CDR1 LNHDA, CDR2 SQIVND (reference sequence). This CDR3 spans 15 amino acids. V lost 5 bases, J lost 5 bases, and 18 bases lay in between. This sequence joins TRBV19 and TRBJ2-5; D is perhaps TRBD2 (5 bases). The source is a human donor in a cohort sampled during active COVID-19. Sequenced input: peripheral blood. As DNA, the CDR3 is TGTGCCAGTAGTGACGGACTCTTGGTAGGGGAGACCCAGTACTTC. Residues: CASSDGLLVGETQYF.